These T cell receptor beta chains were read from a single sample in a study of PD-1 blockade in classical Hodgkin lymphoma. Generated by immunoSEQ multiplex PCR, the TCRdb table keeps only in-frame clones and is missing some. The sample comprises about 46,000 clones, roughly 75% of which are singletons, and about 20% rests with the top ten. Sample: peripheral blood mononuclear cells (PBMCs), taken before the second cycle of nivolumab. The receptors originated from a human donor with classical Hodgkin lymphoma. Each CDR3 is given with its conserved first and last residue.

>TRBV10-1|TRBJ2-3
CASSRDPSTDTQYF
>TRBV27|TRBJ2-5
CASSLWSSGGPTAQYF
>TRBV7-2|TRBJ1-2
CASSLMTVGYTF
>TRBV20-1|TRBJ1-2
CSARPPYGYTF
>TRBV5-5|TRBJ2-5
CASSSYQETQYF
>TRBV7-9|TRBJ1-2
CASSLLSPAHGYTF
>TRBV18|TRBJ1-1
CASRTDQNTEAFF
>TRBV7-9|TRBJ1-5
CASSSGQVLGPQHF
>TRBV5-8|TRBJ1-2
CASSSGGPSAGYTF
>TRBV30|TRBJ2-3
CAWSVRVVPDTQYF
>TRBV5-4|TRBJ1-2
CASSLVGTQASGYTF
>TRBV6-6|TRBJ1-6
CASSYGFGASPLHF
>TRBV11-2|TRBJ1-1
CASSLWTGENTEAFF
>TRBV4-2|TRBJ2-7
CASSQTGTGGGEQYF
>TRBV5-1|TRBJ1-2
CASSLGGPYGYTF
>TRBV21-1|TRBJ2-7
CASSKRPDISYEQYF
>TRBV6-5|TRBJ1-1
CASSYGSEAFF
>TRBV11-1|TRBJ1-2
CASSLEPQLKGYTF
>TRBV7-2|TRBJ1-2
CASSPRTGDGYTF
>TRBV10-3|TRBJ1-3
CAISRWDRGSGNTIYF
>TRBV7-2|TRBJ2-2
CASSQGQWDGELFF
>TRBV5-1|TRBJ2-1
CASSFLEGDEQFF
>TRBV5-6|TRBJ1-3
CASTTSGRISGNTIYF
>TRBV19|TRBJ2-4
CASSASGRGAKNIQYF
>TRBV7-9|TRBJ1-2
CASSTRGRGPENYGYTF